The clone carrying this T cell receptor beta chain has a handful of counts. Its matching antigen is unknown. The data were obtained in a study of CD4 T cells in relation to SARS-CoV-2 and coronaviruses. Measured with immunoSEQ multiplex PCR; TCRdb has only the in-frame clones, and not every one. The repertoire holds 20,000 to 25,000 clones, with just under 75% as singletons. Germline assignment: CDR1 GTSNPN and CDR2 SVGIG (reference sequence). V was shortened by 1 base and J by 1 base, with 7 bases between the two germline ends. The CDR3 consists of 13 residues. General study results and limits: In around 60% of donors, memory CD4+ clonotypes crossrecognized SARS-CoV-2 and at least one common cold coronavirus spike.

The unexposed donors gave CD4+ T cells in 2011-2018, prior to COVID-19. The cells were cultured for 10 days before CD4+ T cells were isolated. Testing used SARS-CoV-2 S/N and four cold-coronavirus spikes on unexposed-donor CD4+ T cells, cells permitting. On days 3 and 7, cultures got half fresh IL-2 medium. The sequence came from a human donor in good health. The chain recombines TRBV30 with TRBJ1-1; D is uncertain. The sample taken for sequencing was CD4+ T cells from PBMCs, cultured in vitro. CDR3 in amino acids: CAWSGRANTEAFF. DNA of the CDR3: TGTGCCTGGAGTGGAAGAGCGAACACTGAAGCTTTCTTT. Variable domain in full (rest from reference TRBV30 and TRBJ1-1): SQTIHQWPATLVQPVGSPLSLECTVEGTSNPNLYWYRQAAGRGLQLLFYSVGIGQISSEVPQNLSASRPQDRQFILSSKKLLLSDSGFYLCAWSGRANTEAFFGQGTRLTVV.